These T cell receptor beta chains were read from a single sample in a study of cytomegalovirus exposure and HLA in healthy donors. Assay: immunoSEQ multiplex PCR; the TCRdb copy retains only in-frame clones and omits some. The sample holds about 54,000 clones, over 85% seen once. Material for sequencing was PBMCs. The source is a woman aged 18-30 years in good health and CMV-seropositive. The CDR3 runs from the conserved cysteine through the conserved F or W. A D gene is named only where the DNA matches it firmly. The size field is filled for only some rows; it gives once, few, many or a size class.

V gene: TRBV6-6; clone size: -; J gene: TRBJ1-6; D gene: TRBD1; CDR3 protein: CASNPTGGNSPLHF; CDR3 DNA: TGTGCCAGCAACCCGACAGGGGGTAACTCACCCCTCCACTTT
V gene: TRBV6-1; clone size: -; J gene: TRBJ2-1; D gene: -; CDR3 protein: CASKEFSGIDEQFF; CDR3 DNA: TGTGCCAGCAAGGAGTTTTCGGGAATCGATGAGCAGTTCTTC
V gene: TRBV6-1; clone size: few; J gene: TRBJ2-7; D gene: TRBD1; CDR3 protein: CASSEAETGGWEQYF; CDR3 DNA: TGTGCCAGCAGTGAAGCGGAGACAGGGGGCTGGGAGCAGTACTTC
V gene: TRBV7-9; clone size: -; J gene: TRBJ1-1; D gene: -; CDR3 protein: CASSPPRPGMGTEAFF; CDR3 DNA: TGTGCCAGCAGCCCCCCTAGGCCAGGGATGGGCACTGAAGCTTTCTTT
V gene: TRBV2; clone size: -; J gene: TRBJ2-1; D gene: TRBD2; CDR3 protein: CASSNGGINEQFF; CDR3 DNA: TGTGCCAGCAGTAACGGGGGGATCAATGAGCAGTTCTTC
V gene: TRBV7-9; clone size: -; J gene: TRBJ2-5; D gene: -; CDR3 protein: CASTRTAQETQYF; CDR3 DNA: TGTGCCAGCACCCGGACAGCCCAAGAGACCCAGTACTTC
V gene: TRBV7-3; clone size: -; J gene: TRBJ2-5; D gene: -; CDR3 protein: CASSLVTGETQYF; CDR3 DNA: TGTGCCAGCAGCTTAGTGACGGGAGAGACCCAGTACTTC
V gene: TRBV19; clone size: few; J gene: TRBJ1-5; D gene: TRBD1; CDR3 protein: CASSTGQGLRQPQHF; CDR3 DNA: TGTGCCAGTAGCACCGGACAGGGGTTGAGGCAGCCCCAGCATTTT
V gene: TRBV19; clone size: few; J gene: TRBJ1-5; D gene: TRBD1; CDR3 protein: CASSAYGQGTGQPQHF; CDR3 DNA: TGTGCCAGTAGTGCGTACGGACAGGGAACGGGTCAGCCCCAGCATTTT
V gene: TRBV5-6; clone size: -; J gene: TRBJ2-1; D gene: -; CDR3 protein: CASSGQLSQEQFF; CDR3 DNA: TGTGCCAGCAGCGGGCAGCTATCTCAGGAGCAGTTCTTC
V gene: TRBV5-4; clone size: -; J gene: TRBJ2-5; D gene: -; CDR3 protein: CASSDQGGTQYF; CDR3 DNA: TGTGCCAGCAGCGACCAGGGTGGGACCCAGTACTTC
V gene: TRBV9; clone size: -; J gene: TRBJ2-3; D gene: -; CDR3 protein: CASSAGETSTDTQYF; CDR3 DNA: TGTGCCAGCAGCGCCGGAGAAACTAGCACAGATACGCAGTATTTT
V gene: TRBV5-1; clone size: -; J gene: TRBJ1-1; D gene: -; CDR3 protein: CASRQMGNTEAFF; CDR3 DNA: TGCGCCAGCAGACAGATGGGGAACACTGAAGCTTTCTTT
V gene: TRBV7-2; clone size: -; J gene: TRBJ1-2; D gene: -; CDR3 protein: CASSSKANYGYTF; CDR3 DNA: TGTGCCAGCAGCTCTAAAGCTAACTATGGCTACACCTTC
V gene: TRBV4-2; clone size: once; J gene: TRBJ1-3; D gene: -; CDR3 protein: CASSQDRLGSGNTIYF; CDR3 DNA: TGTGCCAGCAGCCAAGATCGTCTCGGCTCTGGAAACACCATATATTTT
V gene: TRBV27; clone size: -; J gene: TRBJ1-2; D gene: -; CDR3 protein: CASKRGLLNYGYTF; CDR3 DNA: TGTGCCAGCAAGAGAGGGCTTTTAAACTATGGCTACACCTTC
V gene: TRBV25-1; clone size: -; J gene: TRBJ2-3; D gene: TRBD1; CDR3 protein: CASSTPGQGSQYF; CDR3 DNA: TGTGCCAGCAGTACACCGGGACAGGGCTCGCAGTATTTT
V gene: TRBV28; clone size: -; J gene: TRBJ2-3; D gene: -; CDR3 protein: CASSLQTGLDTQYF; CDR3 DNA: TGTGCCAGCAGTTTACAAACAGGGCTGGATACGCAGTATTTT
V gene: TRBV6-5; clone size: -; J gene: TRBJ2-5; D gene: TRBD1; CDR3 protein: CASRQGHNQETQYF; CDR3 DNA: TGTGCCAGCAGACAGGGGCACAACCAAGAGACCCAGTACTTC
V gene: TRBV10-3; clone size: -; J gene: TRBJ1-1; D gene: -; CDR3 protein: CAISGHQNTEAFF; CDR3 DNA: TGTGCCATCAGCGGACATCAGAACACTGAAGCTTTCTTT
V gene: TRBV23-1; clone size: -; J gene: TRBJ1-5; D gene: TRBD1; CDR3 protein: CASGARGGNQPQHF; CDR3 DNA: TGCGCCAGCGGGGCCAGGGGGGGCAATCAGCCCCAGCATTTT
V gene: TRBV2; clone size: -; J gene: TRBJ1-2; D gene: TRBD1; CDR3 protein: CASSVARQGDGYTF; CDR3 DNA: TGTGCCAGCAGTGTGGCGAGACAGGGGGATGGCTACACCTTC
V gene: TRBV27; clone size: -; J gene: TRBJ1-2; D gene: TRBD1; CDR3 protein: CASSAAPTGGYGYTF; CDR3 DNA: TGTGCCAGCAGTGCTGCCCCGACAGGGGGCTATGGCTACACCTTC
V gene: TRBV4-1; clone size: -; J gene: TRBJ2-1; D gene: -; CDR3 protein: CASSQVEVGTYNEQFF; CDR3 DNA: TGCGCCAGCAGCCAAGTTGAGGTCGGCACCTACAATGAGCAGTTCTTC
V gene: TRBV9; clone size: -; J gene: TRBJ1-2; D gene: -; CDR3 protein: CASSGSGYGYTF; CDR3 DNA: TGTGCCAGCAGCGGTAGCGGCTATGGCTACACCTTC
V gene: TRBV10-3; clone size: -; J gene: TRBJ2-7; D gene: TRBD2; CDR3 protein: CAISESGTRPYEQYF; CDR3 DNA: TGTGCCATCAGTGAGTCGGGGACTAGGCCCTACGAGCAGTACTTC
V gene: TRBV5-8; clone size: -; J gene: TRBJ1-2; D gene: TRBD1; CDR3 protein: CASRDRGFNYGYTF; CDR3 DNA: TGTGCCAGCCGGGACAGGGGATTTAACTATGGCTACACCTTC
V gene: TRBV19; clone size: few; J gene: TRBJ1-6; D gene: -; CDR3 protein: CASMGIEGGSPLHF; CDR3 DNA: TGTGCCAGTATGGGGATTGAGGGTGGCTCACCCCTCCACTTT
V gene: TRBV18; clone size: -; J gene: TRBJ1-1; D gene: -; CDR3 protein: CASSRLTNTEAFF; CDR3 DNA: TGTGCCAGCTCGCGGTTAACGAACACTGAAGCTTTCTTT
V gene: TRBV7-9; clone size: -; J gene: TRBJ2-5; D gene: -; CDR3 protein: CASSTNRYSSKETQYF; CDR3 DNA: TGTGCCAGCAGCACGAACAGGTACTCCAGCAAAGAGACCCAGTACTTC
V gene: TRBV6-5; clone size: -; J gene: TRBJ2-6; D gene: TRBD2; CDR3 protein: CASSYMGGTGANVLTF; CDR3 DNA: TGTGCCAGCAGTTACATGGGGGGGACTGGGGCCAACGTCCTGACTTTC
V gene: TRBV27; clone size: once; J gene: TRBJ2-7; D gene: -; CDR3 protein: CASSLTTVPIPSYEQYF; CDR3 DNA: TGTGCCAGCAGTTTAACGACAGTCCCGATCCCCTCCTACGAGCAGTACTTC
V gene: TRBV4-1; clone size: -; J gene: TRBJ1-1; D gene: TRBD1; CDR3 protein: CASSPLTGGGTEAFF; CDR3 DNA: TGCGCCAGCAGCCCATTGACAGGGGGTGGCACTGAAGCTTTCTTT
V gene: TRBV28; clone size: -; J gene: TRBJ1-2; D gene: -; CDR3 protein: CASTAGAADTGYTF; CDR3 DNA: TGTGCCAGCACCGCAGGGGCCGCTGACACGGGCTACACCTTC
V gene: TRBV7-8; clone size: -; J gene: TRBJ1-1; D gene: -; CDR3 protein: CASSLGQGNTEAFF; CDR3 DNA: TGTGCCAGCAGCTTAGGCCAGGGTAACACTGAAGCTTTCTTT
V gene: TRBV4-2; clone size: -; J gene: TRBJ1-4; D gene: -; CDR3 protein: CASSQDLTANEKLFF; CDR3 DNA: TGTGCCAGCAGCCAAGACTTGACAGCGAATGAAAAACTGTTTTTT
V gene: TRBV30; clone size: -; J gene: TRBJ1-1; D gene: TRBD1; CDR3 protein: CAWSWDRNTEAFF; CDR3 DNA: TGTGCCTGGAGTTGGGACAGGAACACTGAAGCTTTCTTT
V gene: TRBV6-1; clone size: -; J gene: TRBJ2-7; D gene: -; CDR3 protein: CASSHPGHSSYEQYF; CDR3 DNA: TGTGCCAGCAGTCACCCGGGACACAGCTCCTACGAGCAGTACTTC
V gene: TRBV7-2; clone size: -; J gene: TRBJ2-1; D gene: TRBD2; CDR3 protein: CASSLTSGAHNEQFF; CDR3 DNA: TGTGCCAGCAGCTTGACTAGCGGGGCCCACAATGAGCAGTTCTTC
V gene: TRBV10-2; clone size: -; J gene: TRBJ2-7; D gene: -; CDR3 protein: CASSELGGPPYEQYF; CDR3 DNA: TGCGCCAGCAGTGAGCTCGGGGGGCCCCCCTACGAGCAGTACTTC
V gene: TRBV6-5; clone size: -; J gene: TRBJ2-4; D gene: -; CDR3 protein: CASSEGRGNIQYF; CDR3 DNA: TGTGCCAGCAGTGAAGGAAGAGGAAACATTCAGTACTTC
V gene: TRBV5-4; clone size: -; J gene: TRBJ2-6; D gene: -; CDR3 protein: CASSVAVSGANVLTF; CDR3 DNA: TGTGCCAGCAGTGTTGCAGTCTCTGGGGCCAACGTCCTGACTTTC
V gene: TRBV6-4; clone size: -; J gene: TRBJ1-2; D gene: -; CDR3 protein: CASSEEYMVRNYGYTF; CDR3 DNA: TGTGCCAGCAGTGAAGAATACATGGTCCGTAACTATGGCTACACCTTC
V gene: TRBV2; clone size: once; J gene: TRBJ2-3; D gene: TRBD2; CDR3 protein: CASSDLAGSTDTQYF; CDR3 DNA: TGTGCCAGCAGTGATTTAGCGGGGAGCACAGATACGCAGTATTTT
V gene: TRBV18; clone size: once; J gene: TRBJ1-5; D gene: -; CDR3 protein: CASSPSGQGNQPQHF; CDR3 DNA: TGTGCCAGCTCACCTTCGGGACAAGGAAATCAGCCCCAGCATTTT
V gene: TRBV9; clone size: -; J gene: TRBJ1-6; D gene: TRBD1; CDR3 protein: CASSDRDRVNSPLHF; CDR3 DNA: TGTGCCAGCAGCGACCGGGACAGGGTTAATTCACCCCTCCACTTT
V gene: TRBV5-1; clone size: -; J gene: TRBJ2-5; D gene: TRBD2; CDR3 protein: CASSLARLAAMETQYF; CDR3 DNA: TGCGCCAGCAGCTTGGCCAGACTAGCGGCTATGGAGACCCAGTACTTC
V gene: TRBV6-5; clone size: -; J gene: TRBJ2-7; D gene: TRBD2; CDR3 protein: CASSDMGGYEQYF; CDR3 DNA: TGTGCCAGCAGCGACATGGGGGGGTACGAGCAGTACTTC
V gene: TRBV4-2; clone size: -; J gene: TRBJ1-5; D gene: -; CDR3 protein: CASSQGAVVTSDQPQHF; CDR3 DNA: TGTGCCAGCAGCCAGGGGGCGGTCGTCACGTCGGATCAGCCCCAGCATTTT
V gene: TRBV27; clone size: -; J gene: TRBJ2-7; D gene: TRBD1; CDR3 protein: CASSGQGSRQYF; CDR3 DNA: TGTGCCAGCAGTGGACAGGGAAGCCGGCAGTACTTC
V gene: TRBV28; clone size: -; J gene: TRBJ2-1; D gene: -; CDR3 protein: CASSFPGLGHNEQFF; CDR3 DNA: TGTGCCAGCAGTTTCCCAGGGTTGGGCCACAATGAGCAGTTCTTC
V gene: TRBV5-1; clone size: -; J gene: TRBJ2-7; D gene: -; CDR3 protein: CASSLGPLTNYEQYF; CDR3 DNA: TGCGCCAGCAGCTTGGGTCCTCTTACAAATTACGAGCAGTACTTC
V gene: TRBV9; clone size: -; J gene: TRBJ1-2; D gene: TRBD1; CDR3 protein: CASSGNRGIVYGYTF; CDR3 DNA: TGTGCCAGCAGCGGAAACAGGGGAATCGTATATGGCTACACCTTC
V gene: TRBV18; clone size: -; J gene: TRBJ1-3; D gene: -; CDR3 protein: CASSPPTGGSGNTIYF; CDR3 DNA: TGTGCCAGCTCACCACCGACGGGGGGAAGTGGAAACACCATATATTTT
V gene: TRBV6-4; clone size: -; J gene: TRBJ2-2; D gene: -; CDR3 protein: CASSDTSTGELFF; CDR3 DNA: TGTGCCAGCAGTGACACTAGCACCGGGGAGCTGTTTTTT
V gene: TRBV4-2; clone size: -; J gene: TRBJ1-5; D gene: TRBD1; CDR3 protein: CASSLLQGENQPQHF; CDR3 DNA: TGTGCCAGCAGCCTGCTACAGGGGGAGAACCAGCCCCAGCATTTT
V gene: TRBV11-2; clone size: -; J gene: TRBJ2-7; D gene: TRBD2; CDR3 protein: CASSPGLASGEQYF; CDR3 DNA: TGTGCCAGCAGCCCGGGACTAGCCTCTGGCGAGCAGTACTTC
V gene: TRBV18; clone size: once; J gene: TRBJ2-6; D gene: TRBD1; CDR3 protein: CASSPVVSGGSGANVLTF; CDR3 DNA: TGTGCCAGCTCACCAGTGGTGTCAGGGGGTTCGGGGGCCAACGTCCTGACTTTC
V gene: TRBV6-1; clone size: -; J gene: TRBJ1-4; D gene: -; CDR3 protein: CASSEMRESGKLFF; CDR3 DNA: TGTGCCAGCAGTGAAATGAGGGAATCTGGAAAACTGTTTTTT